These T cell receptor beta chains were read from a single sample in a study of blood T cell repertoires in COVID-19. Sequencing was performed with immunoSEQ multiplex PCR; in TCRdb, only in-frame clones are kept and a portion is missing. The sample includes 100,000 to 150,000 clones, around 89% seen only once; the top ten take over 1.5%. Sample: peripheral blood. The source is a human donor in a cohort sampled during active COVID-19. CDR3s include the opening cysteine and the closing phenylalanine or tryptophan. A D gene is named only where the DNA matches it firmly. Part of the rows lack a size; the others show once, few, many or a class for expanded clones.

NA	TRBJ2-1	TRBV3-1/TRBV3-2	TRBD2	TGTGCCAGCAGCCAAGCTTTTTCGAGGACTAGATACAATGAGCAGTTCTTC	CASSQAFSRTRYNEQFF
NA	TRBJ2-7	TRBV9	NA	TGTGCCAGCAGCGTAGCTTCCGGTGAGCAGTACTTC	CASSVASGEQYF
NA	TRBJ2-3	TRBV19	NA	TGTGCCAGTAGTATGGCGCGGAGAGATACGCAGTATTTT	CASSMARRDTQYF
NA	TRBJ2-7	TRBV6-5	NA	TGTGCCAGCAGACTAGACATGGAAATCTACGAGCAGTACTTC	CASRLDMEIYEQYF
NA	TRBJ2-3	TRBV5-1	TRBD1	TGCGCCAGCAGCCTGGGACAGGGAGTAGATACGCAGTATTTT	CASSLGQGVDTQYF
NA	TRBJ2-2	TRBV7-8	NA	TGTGCCAGCAGCTTCCCCAGGGGGGACAAGGCCGGGGAGCTGTTTTTT	CASSFPRGDKAGELFF
NA	TRBJ1-2	TRBV28	NA	TGTGCCAGCACCCCTACCACGTCGAAAATCTATGGCTACACCTTC	CASTPTTSKIYGYTF
NA	TRBJ2-4	TRBV2	TRBD1	TGTGCCAGCAGTGTAGCCCGGACAGGCGCCAAAAACATTCAGTACTTC	CASSVARTGAKNIQYF
once	TRBJ2-7	TRBV7-9	TRBD1	TGTGCCAGCAGTACATCCTCCGGGACAGGGCTACCCTACGAGCAGTACTTC	CASSTSSGTGLPYEQYF
NA	TRBJ2-3	TRBV18	NA	TGTGCCAGCTCACCCTCCGGAGTCATTGATACGCAGTATTTT	CASSPSGVIDTQYF
NA	TRBJ2-5	TRBV30	NA	TGTGCCTGGACCAACAACCAAGAGACCCAGTACTTC	CAWTNNQETQYF
NA	TRBJ1-2	TRBV6-5	NA	TGTGCCAGCAGCACTACCCCGGTTTATGGCTACACCTTC	CASSTTPVYGYTF
NA	TRBJ2-2	TRBV19	TRBD1	TGCAAGGGGGACAGTCGGACCGGGGAGCTGTTTTTT	CKGDSRTGELFF
NA	TRBJ2-3	TRBV9	NA	TGTGCCAGCAGCGTAGTAATAGCGACCACAGATACGCAGTATTTT	CASSVVIATTDTQYF
NA	TRBJ2-6	TRBV9	NA	TGTGCCAGCAGCGAGCCAGGGGGGATGAACTCTGGGGCCAACGTCCTGACTTTC	CASSEPGGMNSGANVLTF
NA	TRBJ2-1	TRBV28	NA	TGTGCCAGCAGCCCCAAGTGGCGGCACCTATCTTGGGATGAGCAGTTCTTC	CASSPKWRHLSWDEQFF
NA	TRBJ2-7	TRBV20-1	TRBD1	TGCAGTGCTAGTTCCGGACAGGGGTACGAGCAGTACTTC	CSASSGQGYEQYF
NA	TRBJ1-5	TRBV19	NA	TGTGCCAGTAGTGGGGGGGATAGCAATCAGCCCCAGCATTTT	CASSGGDSNQPQHF
NA	TRBJ2-7	TRBV5-1	NA	TGCGCCAGCAGACAAATCGCCCGCTCCTACGAGCAGTACTTC	CASRQIARSYEQYF
NA	TRBJ1-1	TRBV19	NA	TGTGCCAGCACTCCAACAGGGTCGGTTTTGAACACTGAAGCTTTCTTT	CASTPTGSVLNTEAFF
NA	TRBJ2-4	TRBV7-9	NA	TGTGCCAGCAGCTCGTCGCAATGGGCAGCCAAAAACATTCAGTACTTC	CASSSSQWAAKNIQYF
NA	TRBJ1-2	TRBV29-1	NA	TGCAGCGTTGGCCGCGGGGAGGCCTATGGCTACACCTTC	CSVGRGEAYGYTF
NA	TRBJ1-2	TRBV11-2	NA	TGTGCCAGCAGCTTTAACAGGATCTATGGCTACACCTTC	CASSFNRIYGYTF
once	TRBJ2-3	TRBV11-3	NA	TGTGCCAGCAGCTTACTCAGTACAGATACGCAGTATTTT	CASSLLSTDTQYF
NA	TRBJ1-4	TRBV5-5	NA	TGTGCCAGCAGCTTACTGGGCAGGGTCCGAGAAAAACTGTTTTTT	CASSLLGRVREKLFF
NA	TRBJ2-1	TRBV5-4	TRBD2	TGTGCCAGCAGCTTGGCCTCCCTAGCGGGTGCCTCGGGGCAGTTCTTC	CASSLASLAGASGQFF
NA	TRBJ2-7	TRBV11-2	TRBD2	TGTGCCAGCACCGTCGTGATGGGAGGGGCTAACTACGAGCAGTACTTC	CASTVVMGGANYEQYF
NA	TRBJ2-7	TRBV10-3	NA	TGTGCCATCAGTGAAGGAGAGGCAGAAGTAGCCTTC	CAISEGEAEVAF
NA	TRBJ2-7	TRBV25-1	TRBD1	TGTGCCAGCAGCGACTACAGGGGCAGGCAGTACTTC	CASSDYRGRQYF
NA	TRBJ2-1	TRBV11-3	NA	TGTGCCAGCAGCCCGAGGTTATCCAATGAGCAGTTCTTC	CASSPRLSNEQFF
NA	TRBJ1-1	TRBV12-3/TRBV12-4	TRBD1	TGTGCCAGCCGCTTGTCAGGGGGCACTGAAGCTTTCTTT	CASRLSGGTEAFF
NA	TRBJ1-2	TRBV5-8	TRBD1	TGTGCCAGCAGCTCATCAGACAGGGTCGGCTACACCTTC	CASSSSDRVGYTF
few	TRBJ2-5	TRBV2	TRBD2	TGTGCCAGCAGTTCCCTCGGCGGGGGATCCGTTGGGGAGACCCAGTACTTC	CASSSLGGGSVGETQYF
once	TRBJ1-6	TRBV10-2	NA	TGCGCCAGCAGTGACCCCGGAACACCAGGGAATTCACCCCTCCACTTT	CASSDPGTPGNSPLHF
NA	TRBJ2-1	TRBV7-8	TRBD2	TGTGCCAGCAGCTTCGTGCAAACCGAGACTAGCGCCCATGAGCAGTTCTTC	CASSFVQTETSAHEQFF
few	TRBJ1-1	TRBV6-6	TRBD1	TGTGCCAGCAGTTACACGACAGGGACTGAAGCTTTCTTT	CASSYTTGTEAFF
NA	TRBJ2-3	TRBV20-1	TRBD2	TGCAGTGCTAGTGTGGGAGGGCCGTACACAGATACGCAGTATTTT	CSASVGGPYTDTQYF
NA	TRBJ2-5	TRBV2	NA	TGTGCCAGCAGTGAATTTGACGGGAGTGTCCGAGAGACCCAGTACTTC	CASSEFDGSVRETQYF
once	TRBJ2-7	TRBV15	TRBD1	TGTGCCACCAGTCCGGGACAGGGACCCTACGAGCAGTACTTC	CATSPGQGPYEQYF
NA	TRBJ2-1	TRBV19	NA	TGTGCCACCCGAGCGGGTATTAACAATGAGCAGTTCTTC	CATRAGINNEQFF
NA	TRBJ1-1	TRBV5-6	NA	TGTGCCAGCAGCCCTACATGGGACACCCGGAACACTGAAGCTTTCTTT	CASSPTWDTRNTEAFF
NA	TRBJ2-1	TRBV6-4	TRBD1	TGTGCCAGCAGCTCTACAGGGGGAGTGAATGAGCAGTTCTTC	CASSSTGGVNEQFF
NA	TRBJ2-5	TRBV29-1	NA	TGCAGCGTTGATGGGGCGGCAGAGACCCAGTACTTC	CSVDGAAETQYF